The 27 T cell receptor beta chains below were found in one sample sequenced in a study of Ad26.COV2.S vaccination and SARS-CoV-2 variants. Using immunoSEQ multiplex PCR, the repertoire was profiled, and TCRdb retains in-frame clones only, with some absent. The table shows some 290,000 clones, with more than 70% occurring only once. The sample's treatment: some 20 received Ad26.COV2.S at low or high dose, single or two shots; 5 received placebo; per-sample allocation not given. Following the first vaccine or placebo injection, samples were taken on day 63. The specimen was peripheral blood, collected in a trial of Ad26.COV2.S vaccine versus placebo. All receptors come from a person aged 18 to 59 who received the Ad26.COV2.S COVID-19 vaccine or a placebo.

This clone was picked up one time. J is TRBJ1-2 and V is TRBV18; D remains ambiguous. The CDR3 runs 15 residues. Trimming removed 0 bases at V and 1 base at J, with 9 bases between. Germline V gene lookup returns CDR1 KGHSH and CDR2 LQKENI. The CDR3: CASSPPSIRNYGYTF. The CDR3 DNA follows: TGTGCCAGCTCACCACCAAGTATTCGTAACTATGGCTACACCTTC. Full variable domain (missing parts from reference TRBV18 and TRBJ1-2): NAGVMQNPRHLVRRRGQEARLRCSPMKGHSHVYWYRQLPEEGLKFMVYLQKENIIDESGMPKERFSAEFPKEGPSILRIQQVVRGDSAAYFCASSPPSIRNYGYTFGSGTRLTVV.

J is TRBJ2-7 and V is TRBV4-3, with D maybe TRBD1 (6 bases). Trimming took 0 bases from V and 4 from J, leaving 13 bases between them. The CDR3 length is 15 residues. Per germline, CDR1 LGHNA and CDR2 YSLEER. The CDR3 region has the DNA TGCGCCAGCAGCCAAGAAAGGATCAGGGGTTACGAGCAGTACTTC. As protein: CASSQERIRGYEQYF.

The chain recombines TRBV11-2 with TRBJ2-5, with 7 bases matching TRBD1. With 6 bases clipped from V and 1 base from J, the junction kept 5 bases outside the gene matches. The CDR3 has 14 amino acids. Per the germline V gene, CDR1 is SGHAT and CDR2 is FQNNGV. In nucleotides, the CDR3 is TGTGCCAGCAGTTTTAACAGGGGCCAAGAGACCCAGTACTTC. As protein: CASSFNRGQETQYF.

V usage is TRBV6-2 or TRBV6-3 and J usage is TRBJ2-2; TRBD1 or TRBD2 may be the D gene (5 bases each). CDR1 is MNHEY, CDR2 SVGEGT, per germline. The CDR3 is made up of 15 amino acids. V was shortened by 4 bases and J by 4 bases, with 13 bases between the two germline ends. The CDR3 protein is CASSSAGTATGELFF. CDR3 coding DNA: TGTGCCAGCAGTTCAGCCGGGACCGCCACCGGGGAGCTGTTTTTT.

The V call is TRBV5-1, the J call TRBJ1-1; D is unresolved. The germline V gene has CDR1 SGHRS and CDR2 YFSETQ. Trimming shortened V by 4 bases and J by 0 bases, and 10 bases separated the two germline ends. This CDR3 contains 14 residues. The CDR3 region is CASSIQDVNTEAFF. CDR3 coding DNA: TGCGCCAGCAGCATCCAGGACGTGAACACTGAAGCTTTCTTT.

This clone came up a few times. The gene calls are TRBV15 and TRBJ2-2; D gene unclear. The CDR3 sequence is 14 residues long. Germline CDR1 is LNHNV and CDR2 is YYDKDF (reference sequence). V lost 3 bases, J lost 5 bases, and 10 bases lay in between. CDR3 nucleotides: TGTGCCACCAGCAGCCCGACAAGGACCGGGGAGCTGTTTTTT. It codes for CATSSPTRTGELFF.

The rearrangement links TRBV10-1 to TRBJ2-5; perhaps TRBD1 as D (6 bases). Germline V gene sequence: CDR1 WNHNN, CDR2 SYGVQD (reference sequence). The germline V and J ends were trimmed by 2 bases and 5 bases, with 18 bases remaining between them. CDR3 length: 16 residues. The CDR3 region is CASSEGSQGRGETQYF. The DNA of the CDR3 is TGCGCCAGCAGTGAGGGGTCCCAGGGGAGAGGGGAGACCCAGTACTTC.

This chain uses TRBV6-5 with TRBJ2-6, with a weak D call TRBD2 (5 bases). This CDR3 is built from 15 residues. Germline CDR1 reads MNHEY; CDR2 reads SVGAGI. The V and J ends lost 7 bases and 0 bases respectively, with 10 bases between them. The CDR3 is CASKVGASGANVLTF. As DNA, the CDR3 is TGTGCCAGCAAAGTGGGAGCCTCTGGGGCCAACGTCCTGACTTTC.

The CDR3 here is CASSLGYRGSYNSPLHF. The CDR3 region has the DNA TGTGCCAGCAGCTTAGGCTACCGGGGATCCTATAATTCACCCCTCCACTTT. V usage is TRBV7-2 and J usage is TRBJ1-6, with D uncertain. This CDR3 is built from 17 residues. Germline lookup yields CDR1 SGHTA and CDR2 FQGNSA. Trimming took off 1 base at V and 1 base at J, with 11 bases between the two ends.

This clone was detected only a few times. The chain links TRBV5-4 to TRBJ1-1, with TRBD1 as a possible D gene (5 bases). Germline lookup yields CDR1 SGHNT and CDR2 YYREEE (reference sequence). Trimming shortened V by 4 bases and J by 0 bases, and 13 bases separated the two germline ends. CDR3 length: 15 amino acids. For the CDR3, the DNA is TGTGCCAGCAGCCGAGCGGGGGGGATGAACACTGAAGCTTTCTTT. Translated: CASSRAGGMNTEAFF. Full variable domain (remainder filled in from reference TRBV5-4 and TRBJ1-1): ETGVTQSPTHLIKTRGQQVTLRCSSQSGHNTVSWYQQALGQGPQFIFQYYREEENGRGNFPPRFSGLQFPNYSSELNVNALELDDSALYLCASSRAGGMNTEAFFGQGTRLTVV.

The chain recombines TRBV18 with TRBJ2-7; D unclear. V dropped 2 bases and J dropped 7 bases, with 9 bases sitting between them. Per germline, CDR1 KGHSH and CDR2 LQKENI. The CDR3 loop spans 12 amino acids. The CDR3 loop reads CASSPRNEEQYF. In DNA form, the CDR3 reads TGTGCCAGCTCACCAAGGAACGAAGAGCAGTACTTC. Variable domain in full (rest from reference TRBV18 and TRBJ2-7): NAGVMQNPRHLVRRRGQEARLRCSPMKGHSHVYWYRQLPEEGLKFMVYLQKENIIDESGMPKERFSAEFPKEGPSILRIQQVVRGDSAAYFCASSPRNEEQYFGPGTRLTVT.

CDR3 in DNA: TGTGCCAGCAGCTTTGGACAGGGGCTCTATGGCTACACCTTC. It encodes CASSFGQGLYGYTF. The V gene is TRBV13, the J gene TRBJ1-2; TRBD1 matches at 9 bases. V lost 3 bases to trimming and J lost 4 bases; unmatched junction nucleotides: 3. CDR3 size: 14 residues. The germline V gene has CDR1 PRHDT and CDR2 FYEKMQ (reference sequence).

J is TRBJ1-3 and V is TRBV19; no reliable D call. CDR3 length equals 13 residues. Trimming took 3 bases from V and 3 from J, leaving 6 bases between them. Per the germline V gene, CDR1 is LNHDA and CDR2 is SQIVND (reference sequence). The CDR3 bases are TGTGCCAGTAGTATTGGTAATGGAAACACCATATATTTT. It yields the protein CASSIGNGNTIYF.

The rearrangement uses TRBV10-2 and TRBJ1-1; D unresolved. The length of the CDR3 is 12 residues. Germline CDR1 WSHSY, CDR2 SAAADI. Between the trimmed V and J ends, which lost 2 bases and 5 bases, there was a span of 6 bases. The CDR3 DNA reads TGCGCCAGCAGTGAGGGTTATACTGAAGCTTTCTTT. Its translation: CASSEGYTEAFF.

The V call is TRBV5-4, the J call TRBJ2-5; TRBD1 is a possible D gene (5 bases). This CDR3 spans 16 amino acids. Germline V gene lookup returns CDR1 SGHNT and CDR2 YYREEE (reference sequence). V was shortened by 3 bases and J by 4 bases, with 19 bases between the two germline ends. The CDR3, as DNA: TGTGCCAGCAGCTCCCCTATCTCAGGGTGGGGAGAGACCCAGTACTTC. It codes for CASSSPISGWGETQYF.

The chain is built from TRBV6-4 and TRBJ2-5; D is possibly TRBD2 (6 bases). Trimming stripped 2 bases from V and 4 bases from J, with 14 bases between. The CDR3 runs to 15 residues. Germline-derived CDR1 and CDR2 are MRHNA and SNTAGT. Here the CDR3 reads CASSDGRPEGETQYF. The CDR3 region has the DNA TGTGCCAGCAGTGACGGGAGGCCGGAGGGAGAGACCCAGTACTTC.

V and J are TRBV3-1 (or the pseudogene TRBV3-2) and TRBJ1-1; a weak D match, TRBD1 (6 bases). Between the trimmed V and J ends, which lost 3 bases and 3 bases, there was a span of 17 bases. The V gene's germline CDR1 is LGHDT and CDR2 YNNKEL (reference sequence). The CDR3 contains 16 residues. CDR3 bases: TGTGCCAGCAGCCACGCCGATGGGGGGCGGGACACTGAAGCTTTCTTT. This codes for CASSHADGGRDTEAFF.

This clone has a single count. CDR3 loop: CASSYSGGNYNEQFF. In DNA form, the CDR3 reads TGTGCCAGCAGTTACTCCGGGGGGAATTACAATGAGCAGTTCTTC. The chain carries TRBV6-6 and TRBJ2-1; TRBD2 agrees at 7 bases. V shed 0 bases and J 4 bases; nucleotides not matched to a gene: 3. This CDR3 has 15 amino acids. Germline CDR1 MNHNY, CDR2 SVGAGI (reference sequence).

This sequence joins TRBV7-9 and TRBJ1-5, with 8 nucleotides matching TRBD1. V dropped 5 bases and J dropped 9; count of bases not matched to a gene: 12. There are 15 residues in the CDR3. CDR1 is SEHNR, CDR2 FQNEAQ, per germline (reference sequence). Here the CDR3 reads CASSNTGQGLSPQHF. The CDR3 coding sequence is TGTGCCAGCAGCAACACAGGACAGGGACTCTCGCCCCAGCATTTT. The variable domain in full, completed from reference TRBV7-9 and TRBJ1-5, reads DTGVSQNPRHKITKRGQNVTFRCDPISEHNRLYWYRQTLGQGPEFLTYFQNEAQLEKSRLLSDRFSAERPKGSFSTLEIQRTEQGDSAMYLCASSNTGQGLSPQHFGDGTRLSIL.

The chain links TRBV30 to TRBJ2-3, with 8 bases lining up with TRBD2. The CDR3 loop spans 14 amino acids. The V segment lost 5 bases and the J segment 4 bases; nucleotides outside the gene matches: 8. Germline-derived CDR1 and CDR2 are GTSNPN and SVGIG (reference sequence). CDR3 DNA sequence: TGTGCCTGGCGGGGACTAGTCCCTGCAGATACGCAGTATTTT. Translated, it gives CAWRGLVPADTQYF.

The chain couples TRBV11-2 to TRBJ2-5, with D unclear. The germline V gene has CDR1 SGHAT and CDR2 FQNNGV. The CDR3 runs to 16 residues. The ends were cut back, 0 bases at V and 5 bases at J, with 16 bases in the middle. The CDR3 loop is CASSLEGFRPRETQYF. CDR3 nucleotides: TGTGCCAGCAGCTTAGAGGGGTTCCGACCCCGGGAGACCCAGTACTTC.

CDR3 residues: CASSLDRAHLYGYTF. The CDR3 DNA reads as TGTGCCAGTAGCCTCGACAGGGCCCACCTCTATGGCTACACCTTC. This sequence joins TRBV19 and TRBJ1-2, with TRBD1 matching 7 bases. Germline lookup yields CDR1 LNHDA and CDR2 SQIVND (reference sequence). Trimming removed 6 bases from V and 4 bases from J; junction bases left unmatched: 11. This CDR3 has 15 residues.

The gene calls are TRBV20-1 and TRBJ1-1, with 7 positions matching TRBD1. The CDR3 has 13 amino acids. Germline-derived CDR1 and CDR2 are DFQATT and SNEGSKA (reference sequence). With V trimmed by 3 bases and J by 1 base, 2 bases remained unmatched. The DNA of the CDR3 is TGCAGTGCTAGTGGGACAGCGAACACTGAAGCTTTCTTT. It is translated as CSASGTANTEAFF.

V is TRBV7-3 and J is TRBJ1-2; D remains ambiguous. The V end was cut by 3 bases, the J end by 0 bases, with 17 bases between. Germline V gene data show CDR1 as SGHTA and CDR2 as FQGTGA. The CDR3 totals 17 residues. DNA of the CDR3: TGTGCCAGCAGCTTTCGTGGTACGGATCTAGCTAACTATGGCTACACCTTC. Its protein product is CASSFRGTDLANYGYTF.

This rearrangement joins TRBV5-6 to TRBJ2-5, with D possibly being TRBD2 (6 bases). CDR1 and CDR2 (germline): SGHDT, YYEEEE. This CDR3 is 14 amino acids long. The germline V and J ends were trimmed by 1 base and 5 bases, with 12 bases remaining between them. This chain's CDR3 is CASSLYGGTETQYF. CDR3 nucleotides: TGTGCCAGCAGCTTGTATGGGGGGACGGAGACCCAGTACTTC. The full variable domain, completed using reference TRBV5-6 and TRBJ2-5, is DAGVTQSPTHLIKTRGQQVTLRCSPKSGHDTVSWYQQALGQGPQFIFQYYEEEERQRGNFPDRFSGHQFPNYSSELNVNALLLGDSALYLCASSLYGGTETQYFGPGTRLLVL.

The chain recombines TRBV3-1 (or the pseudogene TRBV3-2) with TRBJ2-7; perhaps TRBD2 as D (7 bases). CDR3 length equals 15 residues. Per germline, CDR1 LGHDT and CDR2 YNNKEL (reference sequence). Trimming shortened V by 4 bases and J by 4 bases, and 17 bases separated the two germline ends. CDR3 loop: CASSLKGGGVYEQYF. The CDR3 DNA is TGTGCCAGCAGCCTAAAAGGGGGGGGTGTTTACGAGCAGTACTTC.

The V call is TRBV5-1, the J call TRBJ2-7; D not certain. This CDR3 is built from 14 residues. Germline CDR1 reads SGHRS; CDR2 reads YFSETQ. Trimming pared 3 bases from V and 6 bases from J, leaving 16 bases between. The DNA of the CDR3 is TGCGCCAGCAGCTCCTCGACCCCTTCGGGCGAGCAGTACTTC. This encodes CASSSSTPSGEQYF.